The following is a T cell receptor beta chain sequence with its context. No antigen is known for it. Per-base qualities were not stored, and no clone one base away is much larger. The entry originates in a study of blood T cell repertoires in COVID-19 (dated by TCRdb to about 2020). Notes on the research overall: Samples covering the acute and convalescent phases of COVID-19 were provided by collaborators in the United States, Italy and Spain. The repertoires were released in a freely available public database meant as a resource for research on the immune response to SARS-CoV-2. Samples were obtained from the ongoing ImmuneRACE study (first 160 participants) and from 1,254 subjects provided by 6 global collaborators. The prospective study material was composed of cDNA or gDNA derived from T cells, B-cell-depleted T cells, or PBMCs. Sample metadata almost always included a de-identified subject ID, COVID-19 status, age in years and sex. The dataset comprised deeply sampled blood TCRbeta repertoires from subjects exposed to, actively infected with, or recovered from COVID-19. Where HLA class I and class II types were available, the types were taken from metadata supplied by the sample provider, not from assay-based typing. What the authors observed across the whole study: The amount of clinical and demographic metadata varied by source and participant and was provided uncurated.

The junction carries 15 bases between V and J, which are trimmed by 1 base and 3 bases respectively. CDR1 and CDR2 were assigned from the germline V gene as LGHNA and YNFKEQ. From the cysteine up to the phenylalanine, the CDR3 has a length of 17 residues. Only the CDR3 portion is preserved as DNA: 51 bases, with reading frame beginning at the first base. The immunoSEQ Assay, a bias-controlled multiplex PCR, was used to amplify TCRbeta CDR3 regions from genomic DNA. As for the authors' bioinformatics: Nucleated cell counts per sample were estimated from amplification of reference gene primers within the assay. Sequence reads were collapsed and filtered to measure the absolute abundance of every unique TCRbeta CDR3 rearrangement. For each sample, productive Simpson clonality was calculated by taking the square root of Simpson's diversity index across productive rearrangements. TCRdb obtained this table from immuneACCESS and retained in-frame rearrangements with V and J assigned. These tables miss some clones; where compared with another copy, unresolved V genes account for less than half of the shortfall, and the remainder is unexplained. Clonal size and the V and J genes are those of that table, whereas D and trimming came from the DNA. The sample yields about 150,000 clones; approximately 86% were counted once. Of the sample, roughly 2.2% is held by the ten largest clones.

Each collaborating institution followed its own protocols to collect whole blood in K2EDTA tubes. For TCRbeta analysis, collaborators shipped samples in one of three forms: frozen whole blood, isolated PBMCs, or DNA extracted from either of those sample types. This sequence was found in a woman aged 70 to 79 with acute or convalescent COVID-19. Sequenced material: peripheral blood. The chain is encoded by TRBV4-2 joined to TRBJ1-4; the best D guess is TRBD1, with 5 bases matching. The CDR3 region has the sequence CASSQGGAQGANEKLFF. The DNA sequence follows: TGTGCCAGCAGCCAAGGCGGGGCGCAGGGCGCTAATGAAAAACTGTTTTTT.